The rows below give T cell receptor beta chains drawn from one sample of a study of cytomegalovirus exposure and HLA in healthy donors. The data were produced by immunoSEQ multiplex PCR, yet TCRdb's version contains in-frame clones alone and is incomplete. In all, the sample yields 120,000 to 150,000 clones. Sequencing was carried out using PBMCs. All receptors come from a man aged 35 to 55 in good health and CMV-seronegative. Each CDR3 is given with its conserved first and last residue. The D gene is left open where the match is weak.

len: 14; v_gene: TRBV19; d_gene: -; j_gene: TRBJ1-5; CDR3aa: CATRSVGAGQPQHF; CDR3nt: TGTGCCACCCGCTCGGTGGGGGCCGGTCAGCCCCAGCATTTT
len: 14; v_gene: TRBV4-2; d_gene: -; j_gene: TRBJ2-1; CDR3aa: CASSQDPQGGEQFF; CDR3nt: TGTGCCAGCAGCCAAGACCCTCAGGGTGGTGAGCAGTTCTTC
len: 17; v_gene: TRBV11-1; d_gene: -; j_gene: TRBJ2-2; CDR3aa: CASSPRGAGGPIGELFF; CDR3nt: TGTGCCAGCAGCCCACGAGGAGCAGGGGGGCCCATCGGGGAGCTGTTTTTT
len: 14; v_gene: TRBV5-1; d_gene: -; j_gene: TRBJ2-5; CDR3aa: CASSPATVQETQYF; CDR3nt: TGCGCCAGCAGCCCCGCGACAGTCCAAGAGACCCAGTACTTC
len: 18; v_gene: TRBV5-1; d_gene: -; j_gene: TRBJ1-1; CDR3aa: CASSLGAGTQGMNTEAFF; CDR3nt: TGCGCCAGCAGCTTGGGGGCTGGTACACAGGGAATGAACACTGAAGCTTTCTTT
len: 14; v_gene: TRBV19; d_gene: -; j_gene: TRBJ1-1; CDR3aa: CASSIDAGRTEAFF; CDR3nt: TGTGCCAGTAGTATTGATGCGGGCCGCACTGAAGCTTTCTTT
len: 15; v_gene: TRBV6-1; d_gene: TRBD1; j_gene: TRBJ1-1; CDR3aa: CASSGQTGGGTEAFF; CDR3nt: TGTGCCAGCAGTGGACAGACAGGGGGCGGCACTGAAGCTTTCTTT
len: 16; v_gene: TRBV4-1; d_gene: -; j_gene: TRBJ2-3; CDR3aa: CASSQEPARGTDTQYF; CDR3nt: TGCGCCAGCAGCCAAGAACCTGCCCGGGGCACAGATACGCAGTATTTT
len: 16; v_gene: TRBV7-2; d_gene: TRBD1; j_gene: TRBJ1-2; CDR3aa: CASSLLPGQGSFGYTF; CDR3nt: TGTGCCAGCAGCCTATTGCCGGGACAGGGCTCCTTTGGCTACACCTTC
len: 14; v_gene: TRBV19; d_gene: TRBD1; j_gene: TRBJ2-7; CDR3aa: CASSSTSGGREQYF; CDR3nt: TGTGCCAGTAGTTCTACATCAGGGGGCAGAGAGCAGTACTTC
len: 13; v_gene: TRBV11-1; d_gene: -; j_gene: TRBJ1-5; CDR3aa: CASSLVPDQPQHF; CDR3nt: TGTGCCAGCAGCTTAGTTCCGGATCAGCCCCAGCATTTT
len: 13; v_gene: TRBV5-1; d_gene: -; j_gene: TRBJ2-5; CDR3aa: CASSLTGEETQYF; CDR3nt: TGCGCCAGCAGCTTGACAGGCGAAGAGACCCAGTACTTC
len: 13; v_gene: TRBV29-1; d_gene: -; j_gene: TRBJ1-2; CDR3aa: CSVEEARGLGYTF; CDR3nt: TGCAGCGTTGAAGAGGCCAGGGGTTTGGGCTACACCTTC
len: 16; v_gene: TRBV4-1; d_gene: -; j_gene: TRBJ1-6; CDR3aa: CASSQDRTAYNSPLHF; CDR3nt: TGCGCCAGCAGCCAAGATCGGACAGCTTATAATTCACCCCTCCACTTT
len: 13; v_gene: TRBV6-5; d_gene: -; j_gene: TRBJ2-5; CDR3aa: CASVLPGQETQYF; CDR3nt: TGTGCCAGCGTTCTGCCGGGGCAAGAGACCCAGTACTTC
len: 14; v_gene: TRBV7-9; d_gene: TRBD1; j_gene: TRBJ1-6; CDR3aa: CASSLGQGGSPLHF; CDR3nt: TGTGCCAGCAGCTTGGGACAGGGCGGTTCACCCCTCCACTTT
len: 18; v_gene: TRBV5-5; d_gene: -; j_gene: TRBJ2-6; CDR3aa: CASTSRRGSSSGANVLTF; CDR3nt: TGTGCCAGCACCTCTCGGCGGGGATCGAGCTCTGGGGCCAACGTCCTGACTTTC
len: 13; v_gene: TRBV6-1; d_gene: -; j_gene: TRBJ1-5; CDR3aa: CASRQSPNQPQHF; CDR3nt: TGTGCCAGCAGACAAAGTCCGAATCAGCCCCAGCATTTT
len: 15; v_gene: TRBV7-9; d_gene: -; j_gene: TRBJ2-1; CDR3aa: CASSLEPITYNEQFF; CDR3nt: TGTGCCAGCAGCTTAGAGCCCATTACCTACAATGAGCAGTTCTTC
len: 14; v_gene: TRBV5-1; d_gene: -; j_gene: TRBJ1-6; CDR3aa: CASSFRGLGSPLHF; CDR3nt: TGCGCCAGCAGCTTTAGGGGACTGGGTTCACCCCTCCACTTT
len: 13; v_gene: TRBV5-4; d_gene: -; j_gene: TRBJ1-6; CDR3aa: CASSSPGNSPLHF; CDR3nt: TGTGCCAGCAGCTCACCGGGAAATTCACCCCTCCACTTT
len: 14; v_gene: TRBV6-6; d_gene: TRBD1; j_gene: TRBJ1-2; CDR3aa: CASSTLRGQGGYTF; CDR3nt: TGTGCCAGCAGTACCCTCAGGGGGCAAGGGGGCTACACCTTC
len: 17; v_gene: TRBV9; d_gene: TRBD1; j_gene: TRBJ1-1; CDR3aa: CASSPGTGGGFRAEAFF; CDR3nt: TGTGCCAGCAGCCCAGGGACAGGGGGCGGGTTCAGGGCTGAAGCTTTCTTT
len: 18; v_gene: TRBV7-6; d_gene: -; j_gene: TRBJ1-1; CDR3aa: CASSLHNLQGRGNTEAFF; CDR3nt: TGTGCCAGCAGCCTACACAACCTACAGGGAAGGGGGAACACTGAAGCTTTCTTT
len: 13; v_gene: TRBV11-2; d_gene: TRBD1; j_gene: TRBJ2-2; CDR3aa: CASSRDRAGELFF; CDR3nt: TGTGCCAGCAGCCGAGACAGGGCCGGGGAGCTGTTTTTT
len: 13; v_gene: TRBV11-2; d_gene: -; j_gene: TRBJ2-1; CDR3aa: CASKFVRSYEQFF; CDR3nt: TGTGCCAGCAAATTCGTCAGGTCTTACGAGCAGTTCTTC
len: 13; v_gene: TRBV2; d_gene: TRBD1; j_gene: TRBJ1-1; CDR3aa: CASTVTGSGVAFF; CDR3nt: TGTGCCAGCACCGTGACAGGGAGCGGTGTAGCTTTCTTT
len: 16; v_gene: TRBV4-1; d_gene: -; j_gene: TRBJ2-3; CDR3aa: CASRATRIGSTDTQYF; CDR3nt: TGCGCCAGCAGAGCAACGCGGATTGGTAGCACAGATACGCAGTATTTT
len: 16; v_gene: TRBV7-9; d_gene: TRBD1; j_gene: TRBJ1-5; CDR3aa: CASSSRDRGGGQPQHF; CDR3nt: TGTGCCAGCAGCTCCCGGGACAGGGGAGGGGGTCAGCCCCAGCATTTT
len: 15; v_gene: TRBV7-2; d_gene: -; j_gene: TRBJ1-2; CDR3aa: CASSLEINRSYGYTF; CDR3nt: TGTGCCAGCAGCTTAGAGATCAACAGGAGCTATGGCTACACCTTC
len: 15; v_gene: TRBV2; d_gene: -; j_gene: TRBJ1-5; CDR3aa: CASSDRGSGNQPQHF; CDR3nt: TGTGCCAGCAGTGACCGGGGGAGCGGCAATCAGCCCCAGCATTTT
len: 15; v_gene: TRBV29-1; d_gene: -; j_gene: TRBJ1-4; CDR3aa: CSVEDRGLGDEKLFF; CDR3nt: TGCAGCGTTGAAGATCGAGGGCTAGGAGACGAAAAACTGTTTTTT
len: 13; v_gene: TRBV10-2; d_gene: -; j_gene: TRBJ2-7; CDR3aa: CASSESSYYEQYF; CDR3nt: TGCGCCAGCAGTGAGTCTTCTTACTACGAGCAGTACTTC
len: 17; v_gene: TRBV5-1; d_gene: TRBD2; j_gene: TRBJ2-2; CDR3aa: CASSFQTSVGSGGELFF; CDR3nt: TGCGCCAGCAGCTTCCAGACTAGCGTCGGATCTGGCGGGGAGCTGTTTTTT
len: 13; v_gene: TRBV7-7; d_gene: -; j_gene: TRBJ2-5; CDR3aa: CASSPGEMETQYF; CDR3nt: TGTGCCAGCAGCCCGGGGGAAATGGAGACCCAGTACTTC
len: 13; v_gene: TRBV7-8; d_gene: -; j_gene: TRBJ1-1; CDR3aa: CASSPTGSTEAFF; CDR3nt: TGTGCCAGCAGCCCGACAGGAAGCACTGAAGCTTTCTTT
len: 15; v_gene: TRBV7-2; d_gene: TRBD1; j_gene: TRBJ2-1; CDR3aa: CASSQGQGQYNEQFF; CDR3nt: TGTGCCAGCAGCCAAGGACAGGGGCAGTACAATGAGCAGTTCTTC
len: 15; v_gene: TRBV6-5; d_gene: TRBD2; j_gene: TRBJ2-7; CDR3aa: CASSYSAGGSYEQYF; CDR3nt: TGTGCCAGCAGTTACTCGGCGGGAGGTTCCTACGAGCAGTACTTC
len: 13; v_gene: TRBV19; d_gene: -; j_gene: TRBJ1-2; CDR3aa: CASSIIEGYGYTF; CDR3nt: TGTGCCAGTAGTATAATTGAGGGTTATGGCTACACCTTC
len: 15; v_gene: TRBV11-2; d_gene: -; j_gene: TRBJ2-7; CDR3aa: CASSLPRQSTYEQYF; CDR3nt: TGTGCCAGCAGCTTACCGAGACAGTCTACCTACGAGCAGTACTTC
len: 15; v_gene: TRBV28; d_gene: -; j_gene: TRBJ1-2; CDR3aa: CASSLWTGDNYGYTF; CDR3nt: TGTGCCAGCAGTTTATGGACAGGCGATAACTATGGCTACACCTTC
len: 13; v_gene: TRBV7-2; d_gene: -; j_gene: TRBJ2-5; CDR3aa: CASSRARGETQYF; CDR3nt: TGTGCCAGCAGCCGAGCCAGGGGTGAGACCCAGTACTTC
len: 13; v_gene: TRBV7-2; d_gene: -; j_gene: TRBJ2-7; CDR3aa: CASSRTPVYEQYF; CDR3nt: TGTGCCAGCAGCAGGACACCTGTCTACGAGCAGTACTTC